The 23 T cell receptor beta chains given below trace back to one sample, sequenced in a study of CD8+ T cells in alopecia areata. Reverse transcription of extracted RNA yielded cDNA, which provided the sequencing template. Clones were sequenced by immunoSEQ multiplex PCR, and TCRdb holds only the in-frame ones, with some missing. The sample consists of about 190,000 clones, around 60% of them appearing once. Treatment given: oral pan-JAK inhibitor, 5-10 mg twice daily. Here the sequenced sample was CD4+ T cells sorted from blood, taken around week 50, from a patient treated with tofacitinib. All receptors come from a human donor with alopecia areata.

The V and J genes are TRBV29-1 and TRBJ1-4; 11 bases line up with TRBD1. The CDR3 totals 14 residues. Germline-derived CDR1 and CDR2 are SQVTM and ANQGSEA. The J segment lost 4 bases and the V segment lost 4 bases, leaving 2 bases of the junction unmatched. The CDR3 DNA is TGCAGCGTTGCGGGACAGGGGGTTAATGAAAAACTGTTTTTT. Residues: CSVAGQGVNEKLFF.

The chain couples TRBV7-2 to TRBJ2-3; D could derive from TRBD1 or TRBD2 (5 bases each). This CDR3 spans 15 amino acids. V was trimmed by 5 bases and J by 3 bases, leaving 15 bases between them. The germline CDR1 and CDR2 sequences are SGHTA and FQGNSA. The CDR3 DNA reads as TGTGCCAGCAGCGACGGGGCCAGATGGACAGATACGCAGTATTTT. Its protein is CASSDGARWTDTQYF.

V gene TRBV27 combines with J gene TRBJ2-1; the D is unclear. CDR1 and CDR2 (germline): MNHEY, SMNVEV (reference sequence). This CDR3 has 15 amino acids. The V gene lost 2 bases and the J gene lost 4 bases, with 12 bases spanning the gap. The CDR3 here is CASSLSTPQYNEQFF. The DNA for the CDR3 is TGTGCCAGCAGTTTAAGTACCCCTCAATACAATGAGCAGTTCTTC.

This clone was counted once. The rearrangement links TRBV6-5 to TRBJ1-6; D gene ambiguous. Trimming took 2 bases from V and 13 from J, leaving 6 bases between them. CDR1 and CDR2 from the germline V gene are MNHEY and SVGAGI. CDR3 length equals 11 residues. The CDR3: CASSYGGPLHF. The DNA of the CDR3 is TGTGCCAGCAGTTACGGAGGGCCCCTCCACTTT.

The chain carries TRBV7-8 and TRBJ1-5; the match to TRBD1 covers 10 bases. V gave up 6 bases and J gave up 2 bases; unmatched junction bases: 13. CDR3 length: 18 residues. The germline V gene has CDR1 SGHVS and CDR2 FQNEAQ. The CDR3 protein is CASSPPPTGTGGNQPQHF. The CDR3 DNA is TGTGCCAGCAGTCCGCCACCCACCGGGACAGGGGGCAATCAGCCCCAGCATTTT.

V is TRBV29-1 and J is TRBJ1-6; D not certain. Trimming pared 7 bases from V and 0 bases from J, leaving 10 bases between. This CDR3 comprises 14 residues. Germline V gene data show CDR1 as SQVTM and CDR2 as ANQGSEA. The CDR3 sequence is CSAAESSYNSPLHF. Here the CDR3 DNA reads TGCAGCGCTGCAGAGAGCTCCTATAATTCACCCCTCCACTTT.

The chain has TRBV18 and TRBJ2-5; 12 nucleotides agree with TRBD2. Germline V gene data show CDR1 as KGHSH and CDR2 as LQKENI. This CDR3 comprises 15 residues. V dropped 0 bases and J dropped 4; count of bases not matched to a gene: 0. The CDR3 region is CASSPPTSGGETQYF. In DNA form, the CDR3 reads TGTGCCAGCTCACCACCGACTAGCGGGGGAGAGACCCAGTACTTC.

The rearrangement joins TRBV19 to TRBJ2-1, with TRBD2 identical over 7 bases. The CDR3 extends over 15 amino acids. Germline-derived CDR1 and CDR2 are LNHDA and SQIVND (reference sequence). The junction had 9 bases not matched to a gene; V was cut back by 4 bases and J by 6 bases. The CDR3 is CASSKQRGATNEQFF. The DNA for the CDR3 is TGTGCCAGTAGTAAACAGCGGGGTGCTACCAATGAGCAGTTCTTC.

The rearrangement joins TRBV29-1 to TRBJ2-7; D uncertain. The CDR3 is 11 amino acids. V lost 6 bases, J lost 6 bases, and 12 bases lay in between. Germline CDR1 SQVTM, CDR2 ANQGSEA. CDR3 coding DNA: TGCAGCGTATTATCCAATGGCGAGCAGTACTTC. Translation: CSVLSNGEQYF.

This clone turned up a few times. V is TRBV30 and J is TRBJ2-3; D remains unclear. This CDR3 region has 11 residues. Germline V lookup: CDR1 GTSNPN, CDR2 SVGIG (reference sequence). Trimming removed 2 bases at V and 2 bases at J, with 2 bases between. The CDR3 DNA is TGTGCCTGGAGTCACACAGATACGCAGTATTTT. It is translated as CAWSHTDTQYF.

The chain couples TRBV10-3 to TRBJ2-5; unclear D gene. Germline CDR1 ENHRY, CDR2 SYGVKD. V was pared by 10 bases and J by 5 bases, with 17 bases between. This CDR3 is built from 13 residues. For the CDR3, the DNA is TGTGCCAGCCGACTGCAGCCTGGGGAGACCCAGTACTTC. This sequence encodes CASRLQPGETQYF.

The chain is built from TRBV7-8 and TRBJ1-5; tentative D call: TRBD1 (5 bases). CDR3 length equals 15 residues. CDR1 SGHVS and CDR2 FQNEAQ come from the germline V gene. V was cut by 2 bases and J by 6 bases, with 14 bases left in between. The CDR3 DNA sequence: TGTGCCAGCAGCTTACGGGGGTCGGGGTTTCAGCCCCAGCATTTT. As protein: CASSLRGSGFQPQHF.

A note on this clone: This sample also contains other DNA sequences that code for the same CDR3. The V and J genes are TRBV30 and TRBJ2-6; no firm D call. The V end was cut by 1 base, the J end by 3 bases, with 10 bases between. The germline CDR1 and CDR2 sequences are GTSNPN and SVGIG (reference sequence). The CDR3 is made up of 15 amino acids. The DNA of the CDR3 is TGTGCCTGGAGTGCCTCCGCTTTTGGGGCCAACGTCCTGACTTTC. Translation: CAWSASAFGANVLTF.

This clone has just a few counts. This chain uses TRBV12-5 with TRBJ1-2; 7 bases are shared with TRBD1. The CDR3 spans 13 residues. V was clipped by 10 bases and J by 4 bases; unmatched bases: 9. The germline V gene has CDR1 LGHNT and CDR2 FRNRAP. The CDR3 spells CATNRDSVYGYTF. In DNA, the CDR3 is TGTGCTACGAATCGGGACAGCGTCTATGGCTACACCTTC.

The V call is TRBV29-1, the J call TRBJ1-2, with D tentatively TRBD1 (5 bases). Germline V gene data show CDR1 as SQVTM and CDR2 as ANQGSEA. The CDR3 length is 11 residues. Trimming removed 4 bases from V and 14 bases from J, with 17 bases in between. CDR3: CSVAWGMTTTF. CDR3 coding DNA: TGCAGCGTTGCCTGGGGCATGACGACGACCTTC.

This chain joins TRBV11-2 and TRBJ1-6, with 8 bases that match TRBD1. This CDR3 region has 16 residues. V lost 0 bases, J lost 7 bases, and 5 bases stayed unmatched. Germline-derived CDR1 and CDR2 are SGHAT and FQNNGV. CDR3 sequence reads: CASSLDSGGGNSPLHF. The CDR3 DNA sequence: TGTGCCAGCAGCTTAGACTCAGGGGGCGGGAATTCACCCCTCCACTTT.

V and J are TRBV5-1 and TRBJ1-4; D perhaps matches TRBD1 (6 bases). The CDR3 contains 14 residues. Germline V lookup: CDR1 SGHRS, CDR2 YFSETQ. The V and J ends lost 6 bases and 3 bases respectively, with 12 bases between them. CDR3 coding DNA: TGCGCCAGCACCCAGGGGAGGGCTAATGAAAAACTGTTTTTT. Translation: CASTQGRANEKLFF.

This chain connects TRBV12-5 to TRBJ2-3, with TRBD2 identical over 7 bases. Germline values: CDR1 LGHNT, CDR2 FRNRAP. J lost 2 bases, V lost 5 bases, and 4 bases had no gene match. This CDR3 comprises 14 residues. CDR3 sequence reads: CASGLRDYTDTQYF. The CDR3 DNA follows: TGTGCTAGTGGTCTCCGGGACTACACAGATACGCAGTATTTT.

The rearrangement links TRBV11-1 to TRBJ2-1, with 11 nucleotides matching TRBD1. The CDR3 has 16 residues. The germline gives CDR1 SGHAT, CDR2 FQDESV (reference sequence). V shed 5 bases and J 6 bases; nucleotides not matched to a gene: 9. CDR3 sequence reads: CASSTTPGTGGNEQFF. The DNA for the CDR3 is TGTGCCAGCAGCACAACGCCCGGGACAGGGGGCAATGAGCAGTTCTTC.

The chain is built from TRBV4-2 and TRBJ2-5; D is unresolved. Trimming stripped 1 base from V and 5 bases from J, with 14 bases between. Germline assignment: CDR1 LGHNA and CDR2 YNFKEQ. The CDR3 spans 15 residues. The CDR3 bases are TGTGCCAGCAGCCAAGGCTCCTCGTTTACGGAGACCCAGTACTTC. Its protein product is CASSQGSSFTETQYF.

This clone was seen more than once but under ten times. The chain uses TRBV6-5 and TRBJ1-1, with D perhaps TRBD1 (5 bases). Looked up from germline, CDR1 is MNHEY and CDR2 is SVGAGI. Trimming cost V 8 bases and J 3 bases, with 16 bases left between them. CDR3 size: 14 residues. CDR3 protein: CASLTGGVDTEAFF. The CDR3 DNA follows: TGTGCCAGCCTCACAGGAGGGGTTGACACTGAAGCTTTCTTT.

This chain connects TRBV29-1 to TRBJ1-2; D may be TRBD1 (6 bases). This CDR3 spans 13 amino acids. V was shortened by 5 bases and J by 4 bases, with 14 bases between the two germline ends. Germline CDR1 reads SQVTM; CDR2 reads ANQGSEA. CDR3 bases: TGCAGCGTTAGGAACAGGGAGGGCTATGGCTACACCTTC. It codes for CSVRNREGYGYTF.

This chain uses TRBV11-1 with TRBJ1-2; weak D call: TRBD1 (6 bases). This CDR3 is 13 amino acids long. Trimming took off 5 bases at V and 7 bases at J, with 14 bases between the two ends. Germline V lookup: CDR1 SGHAT, CDR2 FQDESV (reference sequence). As DNA, the CDR3 is TGTGCCAGCAGCACACAGGGCTCCGGTGGCTACACCTTC. Its protein is CASSTQGSGGYTF.